The 5 T cell receptor beta chains presented below share a single source sample, sequenced in a study of T-cell reconstitution after alpha-beta-depleted transplantation in children. Library preparation (for TCRbeta) was performed with unique molecular identifiers. TCRdb analysed the PCR reads with MiXCR anew, one entry per CDR3 protein. The table records around 440,000 distinct CDR3 sequences, under 12% of them present only once. Material: PBMCs, obtained before TCRalphabeta/CD19-depleted stem cell transplant. Receptor source: a child aged 2-15 years with inherited bone marrow failure, due to receive a stem cell transplant.

The rearrangement links TRBV4-1 to TRBJ2-3, with 7 bases identical to TRBD2. V lost 2 bases to trimming and J lost 7 bases; unmatched junction nucleotides: 18. In germline, CDR1 is MGHRA, CDR2 YSYEKL. This CDR3 is 18 amino acids long. CDR3 in amino acids: CASSQSFVLGGVTNTQYF. The CDR3 nucleotides read TGCGCCAGCAGCCAATCTTTTGTGTTGGGAGGGGTGACAAATACGCAGTATTTT.

This clonotype appeared many times. The chain recombines TRBV18 with TRBJ2-1; D is ambiguous. From germline, CDR1 is KGHSH and CDR2 LQKENI. The CDR3 loop spans 14 amino acids. V lost 3 bases to trimming and J lost 2 bases, with 8 bases between them. The CDR3 nucleotides read TGTGCCAGCTCACCCCCGGTCACCTACAATGAGCAGTTCTTC. Translating gives CASSPPVTYNEQFF.

As to this clonotype: A much bigger clone sits one base away, suggesting this may be a read error. The chain employs TRBV4-3 and TRBJ1-2; possibly TRBD1 for D (6 bases). CDR3 length: 17 residues. Germline V gene data show CDR1 as LGHNA and CDR2 as YSLEER. The CDR3 here is CVSSQDWMTGHFYGYTF. The CDR3, as DNA: TGCGTCAGCAGCCAAGATTGGATGACGGGACACTTTTATGGCTACACCTTC.

Notes on this clonotype: Possible read error: a much larger clone is one base away. The chain uses TRBV12-3 or TRBV12-4 and TRBJ2-1, with no clear D. Trimming shortened V by 0 bases and J by 5 bases, and 8 bases separated the two germline ends. This CDR3 contains 14 residues. The CDR3 nucleotides are TGTGCCAGCAGTTTAGCCTCCGCAGACAATGAGCAGTTCTTC. Translation: CASSLASADNEQFF.

This sequence joins TRBV12-3 or TRBV12-4 and TRBJ1-1; possible D gene TRBD1, 5 bases. The CDR3 loop spans 13 amino acids. Trimming took off 2 bases at V and 6 bases at J, with 10 bases between the two ends. The CDR3: CASSLLQGPEAFF. The CDR3, as DNA: TGTGCCAGCAGTTTACTTCAGGGTCCTGAAGCTTTCTTT.